The 24 T cell receptor beta chains listed next were all sequenced from one sample in a study of shared clonotypes between healthy human individuals. Sequencing was performed with immunoSEQ multiplex PCR; in TCRdb, only in-frame clones are kept and a portion is missing. The table has a few hundred thousand clones, around 87% seen once. Material: memory CD8+ T cells sorted from blood. Specified subset: CD45RO+ cells pooled with CCR7-negative TemRA cells. These receptors were collected from a man between 18 and 35 years old in good health.

The rearrangement uses TRBV27 and TRBJ2-7; TRBD2 matches at 8 bases. V lost 5 bases, J lost 4 bases, and 7 bases stayed unmatched. Germline V gene data show CDR1 as MNHEY and CDR2 as SMNVEV (reference sequence). The CDR3 extends over 14 amino acids. The DNA of the CDR3 is TGTGCCAGCAGTCTGCGGGGGGCGGGTTACGAGCAGTACTTC. It yields the protein CASSLRGAGYEQYF.

CDR3 loop: CASSLEREGSYEQYF. The CDR3 DNA reads as TGTGCCAGCAGCTTGGAGCGGGAGGGATCCTACGAGCAGTACTTC. The chain carries TRBV7-6 and TRBJ2-7; 10 bases agree with TRBD2. The V gene's germline CDR1 is SGHVS and CDR2 FNYEAQ. V lost 3 bases, J lost 1 base, and 3 bases stayed unmatched. The CDR3 sequence is 15 residues long.

This rearrangement joins TRBV11-3 to TRBJ2-2; the D gene could be TRBD1 or TRBD2 (5 bases each). The CDR3 is 13 amino acids. V was pared by 10 bases and J by 0 bases, with 9 bases between. Germline V CDR1 and CDR2: SGHNT, YENEEA. The CDR3 DNA follows: TGTGCCACTGGGACGGCGAACACCGGGGAGCTGTTTTTT. Encoded protein: CATGTANTGELFF.

The rearrangement links TRBV28 to TRBJ1-2; D is ambiguous. This CDR3 spans 14 amino acids. The V gene lost 6 bases and the J gene lost 4 bases, with 15 bases spanning the gap. Germline loops: CDR1 MDHEN, CDR2 SYDVKM. The CDR3 spells CASSLPSTVYGYTF. DNA for the CDR3: TGTGCCAGCAGCCTCCCCTCGACGGTCTATGGCTACACCTTC.

The chain employs TRBV5-1 and TRBJ2-2; no clear D. CDR1 is SGHRS and CDR2 is YFSETQ in the germline V gene. Trimming removed 0 bases at V and 6 bases at J, with 12 bases between. The CDR3 has 15 amino acids. CDR3: CASSLDPVVAGELFF. For the CDR3, the DNA is TGCGCCAGCAGCTTGGACCCAGTGGTCGCCGGGGAGCTGTTTTTT.

The CDR3, as DNA: TGTGCCAGCAGTTACTGGCTCAGGGGTAAGAACACTGAAGCTTTCTTT. Amino acids: CASSYWLRGKNTEAFF. The chain employs TRBV6-5 and TRBJ1-1, with D possibly being TRBD1 (6 bases). Germline V gives CDR1 MNHEY, CDR2 SVGAGI. This CDR3 region has 16 residues. V lost 1 base and J 1 base, leaving 13 bases between the germline ends.

The gene calls are TRBV9 and TRBJ2-5; 8 nucleotides match TRBD2. The J segment lost 2 bases and the V segment lost 0 bases, leaving 3 bases of the junction unmatched. This CDR3 spans 15 amino acids. Germline assignment: CDR1 SGDLS and CDR2 YYNGEE. The CDR3 is CASSVVSGAQETQYF. The CDR3 bases are TGTGCCAGCAGCGTAGTTAGCGGGGCACAAGAGACCCAGTACTTC. The full variable domain, rest sourced from reference TRBV9 and TRBJ2-5, is DSGVTQTPKHLITATGQRVTLRCSPRSGDLSVYWYQQSLDQGLQFLIQYYNGEERAKGNILERFSAQQFPDLHSELNLSSLELGDSALYFCASSVVSGAQETQYFGPGTRLLVL.

The rearrangement links TRBV20-1 to TRBJ2-1, with D hard to call. Trimming pared 4 bases from V and 7 bases from J, leaving 2 bases between. In germline, CDR1 is DFQATT, CDR2 SNEGSKA (reference sequence). This CDR3 is 9 amino acids long. The CDR3 region is CSANNEQFF. The CDR3 DNA follows: TGCAGTGCTAATAATGAGCAGTTCTTC.

This clone has a single count. The gene calls are TRBV12-5 and TRBJ2-7; D gene ambiguous. The V gene lost 6 bases and the J gene lost 2 bases, with 14 bases spanning the gap. This CDR3 region has 14 residues. The germline gives CDR1 LGHNT, CDR2 FRNRAP. The CDR3 here is CASGPGPRAYEQYF. CDR3 DNA sequence: TGTGCTAGTGGCCCGGGCCCTCGGGCCTACGAGCAGTACTTC.

This clone was seen once. J is TRBJ2-7 and V is TRBV18, with D possibly TRBD1 on 5 matching bases. The CDR3 has 14 residues. Trimming removed 2 bases from V and 4 bases from J, with 12 bases in between. Germline V gene sequence: CDR1 KGHSH, CDR2 LQKENI. Here the CDR3 reads CASSPSRTLYEQYF. CDR3 DNA sequence: TGTGCCAGCTCACCAAGCAGGACACTTTACGAGCAGTACTTC.

The genes are TRBV6-5 and TRBJ2-3; 8 bases map to TRBD2. The CDR3 is made up of 14 amino acids. The germline gives CDR1 MNHEY, CDR2 SVGAGI. The J segment lost 6 bases and the V segment lost 1 base, leaving 3 bases of the junction unmatched. The CDR3 nucleotides are TGTGCCAGCAGTTACTGGGCGGGGGGTGATACGCAGTATTTT. Its protein is CASSYWAGGDTQYF.

The V and J genes are TRBV6-5 and TRBJ2-1; D remains unclear. V dropped 6 bases and J dropped 8 bases, with 14 bases sitting between them. From germline, CDR1 is MNHEY and CDR2 SVGAGI. The CDR3 sequence is 13 residues long. The CDR3: CASSPYPNDEQFF. Here the CDR3 DNA reads TGTGCCAGCAGCCCTTACCCCAACGATGAGCAGTTCTTC.

The gene calls are TRBV13 and TRBJ2-7; 8 nucleotides align to TRBD1. Germline V CDR1 and CDR2: PRHDT, FYEKMQ (reference sequence). The length of the CDR3 is 13 residues. V lost 5 bases, J lost 6 bases, and 6 bases stayed unmatched. The CDR3: CASSDRGIGEQYF. The DNA for the CDR3 is TGTGCCAGCAGCGACAGGGGTATTGGCGAGCAGTACTTC.

This rearrangement joins TRBV7-9 to TRBJ2-2; D is unclear. V was cut by 5 bases and J by 1 base, with 11 bases left in between. The CDR3 totals 15 residues. Germline CDR1 is SEHNR and CDR2 is FQNEAQ (reference sequence). The CDR3 DNA follows: TGTGCCAGCAGCCCCCCGACACAGAACACCGGGGAGCTGTTTTTT. Translation: CASSPPTQNTGELFF.

The V call is TRBV19, the J call TRBJ2-7; maybe TRBD2 (6 bases). The V end lost 5 bases, the J end lost 6 bases, and 20 bases lay between the germline ends. Looked up from germline, CDR1 is LNHDA and CDR2 is SQIVND (reference sequence). The CDR3 covers 15 residues. The CDR3 DNA sequence: TGTGCCAGTAGTGGTCCCGAAACGGGAGATGCCGAGCAGTACTTC. Protein sequence: CASSGPETGDAEQYF.

This chain joins TRBV7-9 and TRBJ2-7; no clear D gene. The CDR3 contains 15 residues. The V and J ends lost 6 bases and 2 bases respectively, with 17 bases between them. Germline loops: CDR1 SEHNR, CDR2 FQNEAQ (reference sequence). CDR3 protein: CASSPAQNLTYEQYF. The DNA for the CDR3 is TGTGCCAGCAGTCCGGCACAGAACCTTACCTACGAGCAGTACTTC.

The V call is TRBV27, the J call TRBJ2-3; D remains ambiguous. Germline loops: CDR1 MNHEY, CDR2 SMNVEV (reference sequence). Trimming removed 2 bases from V and 0 bases from J, with 9 bases in between. The CDR3 extends over 15 amino acids. The CDR3 DNA sequence: TGTGCCAGCAGTTTAATGGCCCTTAGCACAGATACGCAGTATTTT. Its protein is CASSLMALSTDTQYF.

V gene TRBV4-1 combines with J gene TRBJ2-7; TRBD1 might be the D (5 bases). This CDR3 is built from 15 residues. Germline values: CDR1 MGHRA, CDR2 YSYEKL. Trimming stripped 1 base from V and 0 bases from J, with 10 bases between. DNA of the CDR3: TGCGCCAGCAGCCAAGGAAGTGACAGCTCCTACGAGCAGTACTTC. Translated: CASSQGSDSSYEQYF.

The chain links TRBV4-1 to TRBJ2-1, with TRBD2 identical over 7 bases. The trim removed 0 bases at V and 12 bases at J, leaving 14 bases unmatched. Germline V lookup: CDR1 MGHRA, CDR2 YSYEKL. There are 16 residues in the CDR3. CDR3 residues: CASSQEGEGTGRRQFF. CDR3 coding DNA: TGCGCCAGCAGCCAAGAGGGCGAGGGGACCGGGAGGAGGCAGTTCTTC.

The chain couples TRBV2 to TRBJ2-3, with D uncertain. CDR3 size: 14 residues. Trimming stripped 3 bases from V and 1 base from J, with 8 bases between. Looked up from germline, CDR1 is SNHLY and CDR2 is FYNNEI. CDR3 DNA: TGTGCCAGCAGTGACCAGGTGGGCACAGATACGCAGTATTTT. Protein product: CASSDQVGTDTQYF. Full variable domain (outside the CDR3, taken from reference TRBV2 and TRBJ2-3): EPEVTQTPSHQVTQMGQEVILRCVPISNHLYFYWYRQILGQKVEFLVSFYNNEISEKSEIFDDQFSVERPDGSNFTLKIRSTKLEDSAMYFCASSDQVGTDTQYFGPGTRLTVL.

The J gene is TRBJ1-1, the V gene TRBV6-6; D ambiguous. CDR3 length equals 13 residues. With 4 bases removed from V and 2 bases from J, the gap between germline ends came to 8 bases. Germline CDR1 MNHNY, CDR2 SVGAGI (reference sequence). DNA for the CDR3: TGTGCCAGCAGTTTGGGAGATAACACTGAAGCTTTCTTT. Its protein product is CASSLGDNTEAFF.

V usage is TRBV13 and J usage is TRBJ2-5; 10 nucleotides line up with TRBD2. J was trimmed by 2 bases and V by 4 bases; bases with no gene match: 7. CDR3 size: 16 residues. Germline V gene sequence: CDR1 PRHDT, CDR2 FYEKMQ (reference sequence). CDR3 protein: CASSSGVLAGQETQYF. The CDR3 DNA sequence: TGTGCCAGCAGCTCCGGGGTACTAGCGGGACAAGAGACCCAGTACTTC.

The chain joins TRBV4-3 to TRBJ1-1; TRBD1 matches 7 bases. This CDR3 spans 13 amino acids. Losses at the gene ends were 5 bases for V and 1 base for J; bases not matched to a gene: 1. CDR1 LGHNA and CDR2 YSLEER come from the germline V gene. The CDR3 sequence: CASSAGGNTEAFF. DNA for the CDR3: TGCGCCAGCAGCGCAGGGGGGAACACTGAAGCTTTCTTT.

This chain uses TRBV7-9 with TRBJ2-1; the D gene is possibly TRBD2 (6 bases). V was clipped by 4 bases and J by 12 bases, with 22 bases between them. The CDR3 runs to 15 residues. Germline loops: CDR1 SEHNR, CDR2 FQNEAQ (reference sequence). CDR3 residues: CASSSGLSGLYTQFF. The CDR3 DNA sequence: TGTGCCAGCAGCTCTGGACTCAGCGGGTTATATACGCAGTTCTTC.